The clone carrying this T cell receptor (beta chain) turned up a few times. V gave up 6 bases and J gave up 0 bases, with 12 bases separating them. CDR3 length equals 15 residues. Germline V gene data show CDR1 as MNHEY and CDR2 as SVGAGI. The entry originates in a study of blood T cell repertoires in COVID-19. Study-level information: The origin of the acute and convalescent COVID-19 samples was the United States, Italy and Spain.

The repertoire was sequenced with immunoSEQ multiplex PCR; TCRdb's copy has only in-frame clones and lacks some. The sample includes 150,000 or so clones, about four fifths of them seen just once. The specimen sequenced was peripheral blood. This TCR was recovered from a woman of 80 years or more with acute or convalescent COVID-19. V gene TRBV6-5 combines with J gene TRBJ1-5, with D unclear. DNA of the CDR3: TGTGCCAGCAGAGAGAATTCCTATAGCAATCAGCCCCAGCATTTT. Translating it yields CASRENSYSNQPQHF.